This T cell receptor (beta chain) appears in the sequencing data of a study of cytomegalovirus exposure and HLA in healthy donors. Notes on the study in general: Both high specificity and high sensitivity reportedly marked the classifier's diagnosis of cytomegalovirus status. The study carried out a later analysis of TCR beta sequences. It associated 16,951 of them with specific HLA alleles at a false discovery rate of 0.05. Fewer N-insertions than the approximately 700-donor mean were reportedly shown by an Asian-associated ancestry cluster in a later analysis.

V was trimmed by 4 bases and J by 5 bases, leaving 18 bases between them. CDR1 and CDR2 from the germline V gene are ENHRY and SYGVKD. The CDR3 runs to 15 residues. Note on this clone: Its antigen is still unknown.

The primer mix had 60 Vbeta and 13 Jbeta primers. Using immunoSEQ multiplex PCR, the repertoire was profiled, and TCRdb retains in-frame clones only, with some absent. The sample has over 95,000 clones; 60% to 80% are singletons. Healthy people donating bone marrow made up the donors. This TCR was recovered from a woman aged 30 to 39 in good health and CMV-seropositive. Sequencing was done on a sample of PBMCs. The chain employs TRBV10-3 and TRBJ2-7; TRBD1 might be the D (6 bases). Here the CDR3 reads CAISGRGAGVDEQYF. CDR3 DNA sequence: TGTGCCATCAGTGGCCGTGGGGCAGGGGTTGACGAGCAGTACTTC.